Below are 11 T cell receptor beta chains sequenced from a single sample in a study of OX40 agonist ivuxolimab in advanced cancers. Produced via immunoSEQ multiplex PCR; TCRdb's table is partial and in-frame only. Of 70,000 to 75,000 clones detected, over 75% appear once; the ten largest clones hold 0.5% to 0.6%. The source material was CD4+ or CD8+ T cells sorted from blood, sampled in a trial of the OX40 agonist ivuxolimab. Every receptor here comes from an adult with an advanced solid tumor such as melanoma, head and neck, liver or kidney cancer.

This clone has only a few counts. The rearrangement uses TRBV2 and TRBJ2-5, with D uncertain. This CDR3 has 13 residues. Germline V gives CDR1 SNHLY, CDR2 FYNNEI. V dropped 4 bases and J dropped 1 base, with 7 bases sitting between them. CDR3 DNA sequence: TGTGCCAGCAGTGGAGACCGCCAAGAGACCCAGTACTTC. This encodes CASSGDRQETQYF.

This chain connects TRBV6-6 to TRBJ2-5; D remains ambiguous. Germline assignment: CDR1 MNHNY and CDR2 SVGAGI (reference sequence). The CDR3 has 13 amino acids. The germline V and J ends were trimmed by 7 bases and 4 bases, with 13 bases remaining between them. The CDR3 DNA is TGTGCCAGCACGGGTAGACTCGGAGAGACCCAGTACTTC. This encodes CASTGRLGETQYF.

V is TRBV6-5 and J is TRBJ2-3; a possible D gene is TRBD2 (5 bases). Germline CDR1 and CDR2: MNHEY and SVGAGI. The CDR3 is made up of 12 amino acids. The germline V and J ends were trimmed by 5 bases and 11 bases, with 14 bases remaining between them. The CDR3 here is CASSAGSREQYF. CDR3 DNA sequence: TGTGCCAGCAGTGCCGGGTCCCGGGAGCAGTATTTT.

The rearrangement joins TRBV5-1 to TRBJ1-2; 9 positions agree with TRBD1. V lost 5 bases and J lost 4; bases outside the gene matches: 9. The V gene's germline CDR1 is SGHRS and CDR2 YFSETQ. This CDR3 is 15 amino acids long. In DNA form, the CDR3 reads TGCGCCAGCAGAACTACAGGGGGCGTTGGCTATGGCTACACCTTC. It codes for CASRTTGGVGYGYTF. Looking up the rest from reference TRBV5-1 and TRBJ1-2 gives the full variable domain: KAGVTQTPRYLIKTRGQQVTLSCSPISGHRSVSWYQQTPGQGLQFLFEYFSETQRNKGNFPGRFSGRQFSNSRSEMNVSTLELGDSALYLCASRTTGGVGYGYTFGSGTRLTVV.

J is TRBJ1-2 and V is TRBV30; D is undetermined. The CDR3 loop spans 13 amino acids. V was cut by 2 bases and J by 0 bases, with 7 bases left in between. Germline V lookup: CDR1 GTSNPN, CDR2 SVGIG (reference sequence). Here the CDR3 DNA reads TGTGCCTGGAGTCAGACAACTAACTATGGCTACACCTTC. Its protein is CAWSQTTNYGYTF.

The chain couples TRBV5-6 to TRBJ2-3; a possible D gene is TRBD2 (5 bases). CDR3 size: 15 residues. Germline lookup yields CDR1 SGHDT and CDR2 YYEEEE. Trimming pared 1 base from V and 1 base from J, leaving 10 bases between. CDR3 loop: CASSLTLGGTDTQYF. The CDR3 nucleotides are TGTGCCAGCAGCTTGACCCTCGGGGGCACAGATACGCAGTATTTT.

J is TRBJ2-7 and V is TRBV5-6; the match to TRBD2 covers 16 bases. Germline values: CDR1 SGHDT, CDR2 YYEEEE. The CDR3 runs 17 residues. Trimming cost V 4 bases and J 5 bases; bases outside gene matches: 9. For the CDR3, the DNA is TGTGCCAGCAGCGAGGGACTAGCGGGAGGGCCGTTGAACGAGCAGTACTTC. Its translation: CASSEGLAGGPLNEQYF.

A note on this clone: One end of the junction is discordant with germline, which a read error may explain. The CDR3 region is CASSLELGDTYEQYF. For the CDR3, the DNA is TGTGCTAGCAGCTTAGAGCTTGGTGACACCTACGAGCAGTACTTC. V gene TRBV7-7 combines with J gene TRBJ2-7; D unclear. The CDR3 spans 15 residues. Germline CDR1 is SSHAT and CDR2 is FNYEAQ (reference sequence).

The table lists this clone with a few counts. This chain links TRBV5-4 with TRBJ2-5; TRBD1 matches at 8 bases. Germline V gene sequence: CDR1 SGHNT, CDR2 YYREEE (reference sequence). With 3 bases clipped from V and 5 bases from J, the junction kept 9 bases outside the gene matches. The CDR3 is 15 amino acids. CDR3 protein: CASSSSGGLQETQYF. As DNA, the CDR3 is TGTGCCAGCAGCTCATCAGGGGGCTTACAGGAGACCCAGTACTTC.

This clone occurred a few times. V gene TRBV5-1 combines with J gene TRBJ2-1, with TRBD2 identical over 7 bases. The CDR3 loop spans 15 amino acids. Trimming removed 3 bases from V and 5 bases from J; junction bases left unmatched: 8. The germline gives CDR1 SGHRS, CDR2 YFSETQ. For the CDR3, the DNA is TGCGCCAGCAGCTGGCCCCGGGACTACGACAATGAGCAGTTCTTC. Protein: CASSWPRDYDNEQFF.

The chain links TRBV13 to TRBJ2-2; 11 bases line up with TRBD2. The CDR3 consists of 16 residues. J gave up 0 bases and V 5 bases, and 2 bases lay outside the gene matches. Germline CDR1 and CDR2: PRHDT and FYEKMQ (reference sequence). CDR3 nucleotides: TGTGCCAGCAGCAAGGGACTAGCGGCGAACACCGGGGAGCTGTTTTTT. Translated: CASSKGLAANTGELFF.